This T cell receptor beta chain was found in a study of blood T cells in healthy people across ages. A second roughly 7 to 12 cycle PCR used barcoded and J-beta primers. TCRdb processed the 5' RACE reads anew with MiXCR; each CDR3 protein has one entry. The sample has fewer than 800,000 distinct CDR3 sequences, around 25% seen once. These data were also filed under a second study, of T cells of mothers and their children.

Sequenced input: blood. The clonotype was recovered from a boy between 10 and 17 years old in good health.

CDR3 sequence (DNA): TGTGCCAGCAGCACTTCGTCGGGGGGTGGCTACACCTTC. Protein product: CASSTSSGGGYTF. V and J are TRBV7-6 and TRBJ1-2; perhaps TRBD1 as D (5 bases). The V end was cut by 5 bases, the J end by 7 bases, with 14 bases between. The CDR3 totals 13 residues. From germline, CDR1 is SGHVS and CDR2 FNYEAQ.